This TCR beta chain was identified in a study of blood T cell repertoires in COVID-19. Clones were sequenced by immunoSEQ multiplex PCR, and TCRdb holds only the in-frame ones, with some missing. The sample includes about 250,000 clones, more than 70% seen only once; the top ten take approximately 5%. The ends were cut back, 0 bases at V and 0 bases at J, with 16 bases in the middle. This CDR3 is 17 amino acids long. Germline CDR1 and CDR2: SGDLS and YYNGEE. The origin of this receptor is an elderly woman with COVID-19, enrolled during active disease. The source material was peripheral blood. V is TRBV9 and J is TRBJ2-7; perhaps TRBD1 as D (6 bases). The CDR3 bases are TGTGCCAGCAGCGTAGGTTGGGGGCAGGCCGACTCCTACGAGCAGTACTTC. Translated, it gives CASSVGWGQADSYEQYF.